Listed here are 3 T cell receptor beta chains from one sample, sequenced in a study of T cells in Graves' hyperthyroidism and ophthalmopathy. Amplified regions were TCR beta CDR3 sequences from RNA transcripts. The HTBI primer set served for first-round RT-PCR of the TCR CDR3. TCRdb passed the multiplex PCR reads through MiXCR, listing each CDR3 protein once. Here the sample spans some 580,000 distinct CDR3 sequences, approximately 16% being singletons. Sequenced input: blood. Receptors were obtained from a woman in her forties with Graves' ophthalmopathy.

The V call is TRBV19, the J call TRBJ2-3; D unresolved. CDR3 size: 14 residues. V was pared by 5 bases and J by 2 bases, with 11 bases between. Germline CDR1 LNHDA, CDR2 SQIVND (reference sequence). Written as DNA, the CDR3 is TGTGCCAGTAGTTTCAGACGGCCCACAGATACGCAGTATTTT. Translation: CASSFRRPTDTQYF.

The CDR3 DNA reads TGTGCCAGCAGGGGACAGGGGGGTGTGGAGACCCAGTACTTC. This encodes CASRGQGGVETQYF. The gene calls are TRBV6-2 or TRBV6-3 and TRBJ2-5; TRBD1 agrees at 11 bases. J gave up 5 bases and V 6 bases, and 5 bases lay outside the gene matches. The CDR3 has 14 amino acids. CDR1 is MNHEY and CDR2 is SVGEGT in the germline V gene.

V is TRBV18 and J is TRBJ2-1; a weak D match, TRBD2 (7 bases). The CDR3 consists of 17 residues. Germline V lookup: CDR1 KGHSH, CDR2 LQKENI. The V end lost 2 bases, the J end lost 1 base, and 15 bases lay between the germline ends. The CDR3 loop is CASSPNRGAVSYNEQFF. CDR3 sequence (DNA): TGTGCCAGCTCACCAAATCGGGGGGCTGTTTCCTACAATGAGCAGTTCTTC. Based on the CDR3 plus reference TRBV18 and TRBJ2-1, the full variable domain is NAGVMQNPRHLVRRRGQEARLRCSPMKGHSHVYWYRQLPEEGLKFMVYLQKENIIDESGMPKERFSAEFPKEGPSILRIQQVVRGDSAAYFCASSPNRGAVSYNEQFFGPGTRLTVL.